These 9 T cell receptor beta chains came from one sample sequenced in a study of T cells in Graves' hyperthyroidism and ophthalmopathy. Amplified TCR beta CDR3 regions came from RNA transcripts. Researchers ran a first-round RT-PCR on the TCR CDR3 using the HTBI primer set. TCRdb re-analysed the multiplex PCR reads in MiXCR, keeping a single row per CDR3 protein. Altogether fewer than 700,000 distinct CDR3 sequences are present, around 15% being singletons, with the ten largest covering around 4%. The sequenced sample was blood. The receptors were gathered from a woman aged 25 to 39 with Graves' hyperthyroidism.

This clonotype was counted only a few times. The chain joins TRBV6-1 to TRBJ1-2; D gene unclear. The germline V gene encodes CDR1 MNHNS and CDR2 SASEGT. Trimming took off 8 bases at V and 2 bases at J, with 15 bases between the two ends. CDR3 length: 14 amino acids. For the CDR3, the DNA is TGTGCCAGCCGCGGCACATTATGGAACTATGGCTACACCTTC. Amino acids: CASRGTLWNYGYTF.

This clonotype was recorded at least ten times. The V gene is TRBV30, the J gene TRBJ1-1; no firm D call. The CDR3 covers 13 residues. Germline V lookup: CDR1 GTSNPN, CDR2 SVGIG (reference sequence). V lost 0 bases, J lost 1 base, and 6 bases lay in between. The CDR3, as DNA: TGTGCCTGGAGTGTACTCGAGAACACTGAAGCTTTCTTT. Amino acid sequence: CAWSVLENTEAFF. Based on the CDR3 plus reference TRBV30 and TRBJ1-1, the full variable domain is SQTIHQWPATLVQPVGSPLSLECTVEGTSNPNLYWYRQAAGRGLQLLFYSVGIGQISSEVPQNLSASRPQDRQFILSSKKLLLSDSGFYLCAWSVLENTEAFFGQGTRLTVV.

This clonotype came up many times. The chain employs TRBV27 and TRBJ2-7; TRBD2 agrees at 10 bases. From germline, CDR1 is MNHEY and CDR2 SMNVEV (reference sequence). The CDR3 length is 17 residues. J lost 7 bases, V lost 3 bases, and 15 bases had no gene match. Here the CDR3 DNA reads TGTGCCAGCAGTTTCTTCTCCGGGACTAGCGTAACGGGTGAGCAGTACTTC. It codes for CASSFFSGTSVTGEQYF.

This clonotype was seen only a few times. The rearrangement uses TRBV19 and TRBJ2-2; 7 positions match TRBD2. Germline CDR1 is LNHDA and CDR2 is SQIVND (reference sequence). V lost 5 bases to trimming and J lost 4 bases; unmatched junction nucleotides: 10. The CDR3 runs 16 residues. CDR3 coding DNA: TGTGCCAGTAGTGTTCAACTAGGCGGGGGCACCGGGGAGCTGTTTTTT. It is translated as CASSVQLGGGTGELFF. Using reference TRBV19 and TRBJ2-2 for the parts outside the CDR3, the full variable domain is DGGITQSPKYLFRKEGQNVTLSCEQNLNHDAMYWYRQDPGQGLRLIYYSQIVNDFQKGDIAEGYSVSREKKESFPLTVTSAQKNPTAFYLCASSVQLGGGTGELFFGEGSRLTVL.

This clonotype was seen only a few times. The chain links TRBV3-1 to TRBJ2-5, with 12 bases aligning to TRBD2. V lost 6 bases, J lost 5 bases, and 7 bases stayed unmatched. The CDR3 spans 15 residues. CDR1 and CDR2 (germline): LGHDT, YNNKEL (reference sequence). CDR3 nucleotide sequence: TGTGCCAGCAGTCGGGCTAGCGGGAGGGGTGAGACCCAGTACTTC. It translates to CASSRASGRGETQYF.

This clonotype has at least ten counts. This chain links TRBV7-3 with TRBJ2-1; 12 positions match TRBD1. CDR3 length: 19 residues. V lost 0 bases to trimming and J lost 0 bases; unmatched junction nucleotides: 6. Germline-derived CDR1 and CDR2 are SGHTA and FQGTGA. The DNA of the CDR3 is TGTGCCAGCAGCTTAACGGGGACAGGGGGCCCCTACTCCTACAATGAGCAGTTCTTC. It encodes CASSLTGTGGPYSYNEQFF.

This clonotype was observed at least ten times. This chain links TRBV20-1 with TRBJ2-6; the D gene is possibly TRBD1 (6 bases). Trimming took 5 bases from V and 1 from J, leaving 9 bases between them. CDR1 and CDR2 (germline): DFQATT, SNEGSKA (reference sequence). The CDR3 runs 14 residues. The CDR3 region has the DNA TGCAGTGCTCCAACAGGGTCTGGGGCCAACGTCCTGACTTTC. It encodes CSAPTGSGANVLTF.

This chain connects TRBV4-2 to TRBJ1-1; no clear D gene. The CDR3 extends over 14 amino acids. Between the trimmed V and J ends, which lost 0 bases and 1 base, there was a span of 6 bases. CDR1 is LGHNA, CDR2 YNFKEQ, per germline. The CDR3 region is CASSQDPKNTEAFF. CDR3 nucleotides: TGTGCCAGCAGCCAAGACCCGAAGAACACTGAAGCTTTCTTT.

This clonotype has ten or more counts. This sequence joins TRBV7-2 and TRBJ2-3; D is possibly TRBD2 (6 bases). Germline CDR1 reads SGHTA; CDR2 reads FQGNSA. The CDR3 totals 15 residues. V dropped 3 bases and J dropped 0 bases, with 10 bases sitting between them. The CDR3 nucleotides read TGTGCCAGCAGCTTTTCGGGGAGGAGCACAGATACGCAGTATTTT. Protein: CASSFSGRSTDTQYF.